This TCR beta chain was profiled in a study of shared clonotypes between healthy human individuals (dated by TCRdb to 2019 to 2021). For context, the study as a whole: A couple of women and a few men aged 18 to 49 years were included in the cohort. For each donor, CD4 naive and CD4 memory were each given three plates, CD8 naive was given two plates, and CD8 memory was given one plate. To estimate repertoire size and how much clonotype sharing occurs between individuals, the study deeply sequenced the blood TCR repertoires of about five healthy adults. To increase sequencing depth and limit assay-specific biases, TCR repertoire library preparation and sequencing were carried out by different laboratories using diverse techniques. Between about 0.85 and 9.5 billion PBMCs per donor were obtained by leukapheresis. What the work shows at the level of the full study, not this receptor alone: Higher generation probabilities were observed for clonotypes shared by all four sorted-subset donors than for non-shared clonotypes. Sampling was limited to blood, and TCR repertoires in tissue likely differ from TCR repertoires in blood. Pairwise subsampling indicated that sequencing depth was expected to affect the degree of clonotype sharing among donors. Estimated clonotype richness was generally larger for naive than for memory subsets. Even with the large sequencing depth, rarefaction of the sorted-subset datasets indicated that sequencing was incomplete. The small number of donors limited the genetic and exposure-history diversity represented. When several donors were compared, the shared fraction of clonotypes was 5% to 6.5% for naive CD4, 3.5% for naive CD8, about 2.5% for memory CD4, and 0.3% to 0.5% for memory CD8.

The donors were healthy, HIV-negative adults with no recently reported acute infections or vaccinations. All donors were Caucasian adults living in Nashville, Tennessee, USA. CD8 memory samples combined magnetically selected CD45RO+ cells with CCR7-negative CD45RA+ effector memory (TemRA) cells. After blood collection by leukapheresis, PBMCs were isolated using Ficoll-Histopaque density gradient centrifugation and then cryopreserved in the vapor phase of liquid nitrogen. Analytical flow cytometry was used to check the purity and quantity of each magnetically sorted T cell population. Genomic DNA was isolated from every sorted fraction and measured by UV absorbance on a Nanodrop 2000c. Note on this clone: Its target antigen remains unknown. No much larger clone is present one base from it, and per-base qualities are unavailable.

The germline V gene (reference sequence) provides CDR1 MNHEY and CDR2 SMNVEV. The CDR3 spans 15 residues, from the cysteine through the phenylalanine. Just the 45-base CDR3 DNA is kept, in frame starting at base 1. Ends trimmed: V by 6 bases, J by 0 bases; bases unmatched to a gene: 7. TCR CDR3 regions were amplified from genomic DNA by multiplex PCR using the deep immunoSEQ assay. Extracted genomic DNA from each cell subset was spread evenly across all wells of several immunoSEQ 96-well plates, with each plate serving as a replicate. For sorted subsets, 200 ng of genomic DNA, equivalent to around 30,000 T cell genomes, went into each replicate PCR. The purified libraries were quantified using a Qubit 3.0 fluorometer, sized with a Bioanalyzer 2100, and then quantified again using the KAPA Library Quantification kit. Every immunoSEQ 96-well plate was sequenced on a dedicated single-read 150-cycle Illumina NextSeq 550 flow cell. The authors' analysis ran thus. Because only junctional sequences without quality scores were contained in the immunoSEQ output, filtering matching that applied to full-length reads could not be performed. Sequences were annotated with PyIR, a Python wrapper for IgBLAST v1.9, and V/J genes and CDR3 were assigned using IMGT germline references. Reads with weak V/J assignments (E-value above 1e-6), missing CDR3, stop codons, out-of-frame junctions, or ambiguous translated residues were removed. V3J clonotypes were defined as sequences sharing an identical inferred V gene, J gene, and CDR3 amino acid sequence. The percentage overlap between two repertoires was calculated by dividing the number of shared unique clonotypes by the size of the smaller repertoire. Repertoire richness was assessed with RTK rarefaction, the Chao1 estimator, and Recon v2.1 estimates of unobserved clonotypes. OLGA was used to compute generation probabilities for all TCRbeta clonotypes that the gDNA method yielded from a few donors. Held by TCRdb, this immuneACCESS table contains in-frame sequences only and omits some clones. Under half of the omission traces to an unresolved V gene where checked; the cause of the rest is unknown. The V and J calls and clone size come from that table; D and trimming were worked out from the DNA. Within this sample are roughly 700,000 clones, with about 90% of them counted one time only. Of the sample, 34% is held by the ten largest clones.

Specimen: memory CD8+ T cells from PBMCs. This sample's cell subset or site label indicates: CD45RO+ cells pooled with CCR7-negative TemRA cells. This receptor was identified in a man aged 18 to 30 in good health. Some clones in this sample may be carry-over from other donors' samples. In this chain, TRBV27 is recombined with TRBJ2-7; a stretch of 8 junction bases matches TRBD2. The CDR3 reads CASSPSGGSSYEQYF. The DNA sequence follows: TGTGCCAGCAGCCCAAGCGGGGGCAGCTCCTACGAGCAGTACTTC.